Here is one TCR beta chain with its context. Its antigen is undetermined. V was trimmed by 3 bases and J by 5 bases, leaving 14 bases between them. The CDR3 runs 14 residues. CDR1 DFQATT and CDR2 SNEGSKA come from the germline V gene (reference sequence). Profiling relied on immunoSEQ multiplex PCR, and the TCRdb table lists in-frame clones only, not all of them. This repertoire shows 170,000 or so clones, approximately 86% found once; its top ten account for 2.6%. The sample belongs to a study of T cell responses to AZD1222 COVID-19 vaccine. As for the study in general: Samples with a second dose at about 4 or about 12 weeks were pooled together.

Notes on the study in general: Possibly, clonal diversity was underestimated; donors were largely white British and included more females. At baseline, seropositivity was found in only a handful of AZD1222 recipients.

The chain links TRBV20-1 to TRBJ1-5; D unresolved. Specimen: peripheral blood, collected on day 0 of AZD1222 vaccination. The TCR was taken from an adult in good health. The CDR3 loop is CSASGLLLDQPQHF. The CDR3 bases are TGCAGTGCTAGTGGACTTCTACTGGATCAGCCCCAGCATTTT.